A selection of T cell receptor beta chains follows, all from one sample in a study of T cells in Graves' hyperthyroidism and ophthalmopathy. TCRdb reprocessed the multiplex PCR reads via MiXCR and lists one record per CDR3 protein. Of nearly 600,000 distinct CDR3 sequences listed, 14% were seen once; the top ten hold 6.5% to 9%. The source material was blood. The receptors were sampled from a woman aged 18-29 years with Graves' ophthalmopathy. CDR3s include the opening cysteine and the closing phenylalanine or tryptophan. The D gene is left open where the match is weak. Clone size is given for some rows only: seen once, a few or many times, or a class if the clone is expanded.

NA	few	14	TRBV20-1	TRBJ2-2	CSATTPGNTGELFF	TGCAGTGCTACCACCCCGGGTAACACCGGGGAGCTGTTTTTT
TRBD2	few	17	TRBV12-5	TRBJ2-2	CASGLVGIRGETGELFF	TGTGCTAGTGGTTTGGTAGGGATCCGGGGGGAGACCGGGGAGCTGTTTTTT
TRBD2	NA	16	TRBV27	TRBJ2-1	CASSFRVGGVGNEQFF	TGTGCCAGCAGTTTCAGGGTGGGAGGGGTGGGAAATGAGCAGTTCTTC
NA	NA	16	TRBV20-1	TRBJ2-7	CSAYDWAGRGSYEQYF	TGCAGTGCTTACGACTGGGCCGGTAGGGGTTCCTACGAGCAGTACTTC
NA	many	11	TRBV29-1	TRBJ1-4	CSVGEGQKLFF	TGCAGCGTTGGGGAGGGCCAAAAACTGTTTTTT
TRBD1	many	14	TRBV28	TRBJ1-2	CASRRDRANYGYTF	TGTGCCAGCAGAAGGGACAGGGCAAACTATGGCTACACCTTC
NA	NA	17	TRBV7-9	TRBJ1-1	CASAKPWGEGMNTEAFF	TGTGCCAGCGCAAAACCGTGGGGGGAAGGCATGAACACTGAAGCTTTCTTT
NA	few	15	TRBV18	TRBJ1-6	CASSLPRMNNSPLHF	TGTGCCAGCTCACTTCCCCGGATGAATAATTCACCCCTCCACTTT
NA	NA	15	TRBV12-3/TRBV12-4	TRBJ2-2	CASSSTRVPTGELFF	TGTGCCAGCAGTTCTACCCGGGTCCCCACCGGGGAGCTGTTTTTT
TRBD2	NA	16	TRBV13	TRBJ2-3	CASSPQTSARPDTQYF	TGTGCCAGCAGCCCGCAGACTAGCGCCAGACCCGATACGCAGTATTTT
NA	NA	14	TRBV19	TRBJ2-7	CASSIGRGPYEQYF	TGTGCCAGTAGTATCGGCAGGGGTCCCTACGAGCAGTACTTC
NA	many	15	TRBV5-1	TRBJ1-5	CASSLMGEGNQPQHF	TGCGCCAGCAGCTTGATGGGGGAGGGCAATCAGCCCCAGCATTTT
NA	NA	13	TRBV3-1	TRBJ1-6	CASSQGPPEPLHF	TGTGCCAGCAGCCAGGGACCCCCTGAACCCCTCCACTTT
NA	NA	14	TRBV10-3	TRBJ1-1	CAISGGLSNTEAFF	TGTGCCATCAGTGGCGGATTGAGTAACACTGAAGCTTTCTTT
TRBD1	many	15	TRBV6-7	TRBJ1-4	CASTPGDGQGGKLFF	TGTGCCAGCACGCCAGGGGACGGACAGGGTGGTAAACTGTTTTTT
TRBD1	many	14	TRBV5-1	TRBJ2-7	CASSSTGISYEQYF	TGCGCCAGCAGCTCGACAGGGATCTCCTACGAGCAGTACTTC
NA	few	13	TRBV19	TRBJ1-1	CASTPGRGTEAFF	TGTGCCAGTACCCCGGGTAGGGGAACTGAAGCTTTCTTT
NA	many	14	TRBV2	TRBJ1-1	CASGDPRKGAEAFF	TGTGCCAGCGGGGACCCTCGAAAAGGCGCTGAAGCTTTCTTT
TRBD1	NA	15	TRBV7-6	TRBJ1-2	CASSEWTGENYGYTF	TGTGCCAGCAGCGAGTGGACAGGTGAAAACTATGGCTACACCTTC
NA	many	15	TRBV3-1	TRBJ2-3	CASSQGGTSTDTQYF	TGTGCCAGCAGCCAAGGCGGGACTAGCACAGATACGCAGTATTTT
NA	NA	14	TRBV9	TRBJ2-1	CASSVGTTYNEQFF	TGTGCCAGCAGCGTTGGGACCACCTACAATGAGCAGTTCTTC
TRBD1	few	16	TRBV4-3	TRBJ1-5	CASSQGGQGRNQPQHF	TGCGCCAGCAGCCAAGGGGGACAGGGGCGGAATCAGCCCCAGCATTTT
NA	many	16	TRBV7-2	TRBJ1-6	CASSPGVMRGSSPLHF	TGTGCCAGCAGCCCAGGGGTCATGCGCGGGTCTTCACCCCTCCACTTT
NA	NA	16	TRBV7-8	TRBJ1-5	CASSTRLRVSNQPQHF	TGTGCCAGCAGCACCCGTTTGAGGGTTAGCAATCAGCCCCAGCATTTT